The 9 T cell receptor beta chains below all came from one sample that was sequenced in a study of CD8 T cells in ankylosing spondylitis. MiXCR, run by TCRdb on the 5' RACE reads, gives a single entry per CDR3 protein. The profile shows 200,000 to 300,000 distinct CDR3 sequences, 20% to 30% of them singletons. What was sequenced was blood, either unsorted or a sorted T cell fraction (not recorded which). These TCRs come from a male donor with ankylosing spondylitis or in good health (not recorded which).

This clonotype was seen ten or more times. This chain connects TRBV20-1 to TRBJ2-5, with 11 bases matching TRBD2. The CDR3 sequence is 13 residues long. Looked up from germline, CDR1 is DFQATT and CDR2 is SNEGSKA (reference sequence). Trimming cost V 6 bases and J 5 bases; bases outside gene matches: 5. This CDR3 reads CSATGTSGETQYF. The CDR3 DNA sequence: TGCAGTGCAACCGGGACTAGCGGTGAGACCCAGTACTTC.

This clonotype was seen a few times. The V call is TRBV4-1, the J call TRBJ2-2; D gene ambiguous. The germline V gene has CDR1 MGHRA and CDR2 YSYEKL. Trimming pared 2 bases from V and 3 bases from J, leaving 13 bases between. This CDR3 is 16 amino acids long. CDR3 coding DNA: TGCGCCAGCAGCCAACAATCCCGCACTGACACCGGGGAGCTGTTTTTT. It codes for CASSQQSRTDTGELFF.

The chain recombines TRBV12-3 or TRBV12-4 with TRBJ1-5, with no clear D. V was shortened by 1 base and J by 5 bases, with 9 bases between the two germline ends. The CDR3 totals 14 residues. CDR3 sequence reads: CASSLGLGDQPQHF. The CDR3 nucleotides read TGTGCCAGCAGTTTAGGTTTGGGAGATCAGCCCCAGCATTTT.

About this clonotype itself: Mismatch with germline at one junction end may stem from a read error. V usage is TRBV12-3 or TRBV12-4 and J usage is TRBJ2-3; D gene ambiguous. The CDR3 is made up of 14 amino acids. The CDR3 DNA reads TGTGCCAGCAGGTTAGGTCCGGGCACAGATACGCAGTATTTT. It yields the protein CASRLGPGTDTQYF.

The chain employs TRBV5-1 and TRBJ2-3, with 9 bases matching TRBD2. Trimming took 2 bases from V and 3 from J; bases not matched to a gene: 4. The CDR3 totals 15 residues. Germline-derived CDR1 and CDR2 are SGHRS and YFSETQ. As DNA, the CDR3 is TGCGCCAGCAGCTTACCGGGACTAGCTACAGATACGCAGTATTTT. Translating gives CASSLPGLATDTQYF.

This rearrangement joins TRBV20-1 to TRBJ2-3; 9 bases match TRBD1. The CDR3 covers 14 residues. Germline CDR1 DFQATT, CDR2 SNEGSKA (reference sequence). Unmatched junction bases numbered 4, after V lost 3 bases and J lost 3 bases. CDR3 nucleotides: TGCAGTGCTAGTACAGGGACAGGGACAGATACGCAGTATTTT. Translating gives CSASTGTGTDTQYF.

This clonotype was counted at least ten times. The CDR3: CSAEPQGNQPQHF. CDR3 nucleotides: TGCAGTGCCGAACCACAGGGTAATCAGCCCCAGCATTTT. The V and J genes are TRBV20-1 and TRBJ1-5, with D possibly being TRBD1 (6 bases). The CDR3 sequence is 13 residues long. V was pared by 6 bases and J by 4 bases, with 13 bases between. Germline values: CDR1 DFQATT, CDR2 SNEGSKA (reference sequence).

Many counts were recorded for this clonotype. This chain links TRBV20-1 with TRBJ1-6, with a weak D call TRBD1 (6 bases). This CDR3 has 14 amino acids. Germline assignment: CDR1 DFQATT and CDR2 SNEGSKA (reference sequence). The germline V and J ends were trimmed by 5 bases and 10 bases, with 18 bases remaining between them. CDR3 sequence reads: CSAPNGGGGSPLHF. CDR3 coding DNA: TGCAGTGCTCCCAATGGAGGGGGTGGGTCACCCCTCCACTTT.

The rearrangement uses TRBV7-7 and TRBJ2-5; D possibly uses TRBD1 or TRBD2 (7 bases each). This CDR3 is built from 16 residues. Germline loops: CDR1 SSHAT, CDR2 FNYEAQ (reference sequence). V lost 5 bases, J lost 2 bases, and 18 bases lay in between. CDR3 coding DNA: TGTGCCAGCAGCCTTAGAGCGGGACAGCCGCAAGAGACCCAGTACTTC. Its translation: CASSLRAGQPQETQYF. The full variable domain, completed using reference TRBV7-7 and TRBJ2-5, is GAGVSQSPRYKVTKRGQDVTLRCDPISSHATLYWYQQALGQGPEFLTYFNYEAQPDKSGLPSDRFSAERPEGSISTLTIQRTEQRDSAMYRCASSLRAGQPQETQYFGPGTRLLVL.